This T cell receptor beta chain was recovered during a study of T cells in Graves' hyperthyroidism and ophthalmopathy. General study findings and limits: It was a median approximately 6 months before onset that the model predicted ophthalmopathy.

Exclusions: uncontrolled infection, other autoimmune disease, pregnancy, lactation. Diagnosis rested on symptoms, serum thyroxine and TRAb, thyroid ultrasound, and orbital computed tomography. This clonotype was found a few times. Its antigen is unknown. TCR beta CDR3 sequences were amplified from RNA transcripts. The HTBI primer set drove a first-round RT-PCR of the TCR CDR3. Each CDR3 protein is one row after TCRdb ran MiXCR on the multiplex PCR reads. Of 300,000 or so distinct CDR3 sequences in the sample, 21% were seen once. CDR3 length: 14 residues. CDR1 is SGDLS, CDR2 YYNGEE, per germline. Trimming left V 2 bases short and J 10 bases short, with 16 bases between.

The rearrangement links TRBV9 to TRBJ2-1; possible D gene TRBD1, 6 bases. The clonotype comes from a woman aged 45-65 years with Graves' hyperthyroidism. The sample taken for sequencing was blood. As DNA, the CDR3 is TGTGCCAGCAGCGTCCGGCAGGGGTTCATGGAGCAGTTCTTC. It translates to CASSVRQGFMEQFF.